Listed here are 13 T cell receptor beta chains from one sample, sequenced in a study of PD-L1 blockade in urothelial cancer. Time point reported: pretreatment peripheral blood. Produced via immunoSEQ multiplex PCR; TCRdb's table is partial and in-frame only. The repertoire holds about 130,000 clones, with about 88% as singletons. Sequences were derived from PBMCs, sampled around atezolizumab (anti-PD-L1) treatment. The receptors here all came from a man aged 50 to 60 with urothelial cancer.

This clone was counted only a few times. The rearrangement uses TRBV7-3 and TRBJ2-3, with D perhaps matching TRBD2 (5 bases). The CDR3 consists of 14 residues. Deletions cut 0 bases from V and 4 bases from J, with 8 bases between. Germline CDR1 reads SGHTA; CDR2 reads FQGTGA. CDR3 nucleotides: TGTGCCAGCAGCTTAACTAGCGAGGCAGATACGCAGTATTTT. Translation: CASSLTSEADTQYF.

DNA for the CDR3: TGTGCCAGCAGGGGAGATGAAAAACTGTTTTTT. It specifies CASRGDEKLFF. The genes are TRBV2 and TRBJ1-4; no reliable D call. CDR3 length equals 11 residues. The germline V gene encodes CDR1 SNHLY and CDR2 FYNNEI. V lost 6 bases to trimming and J lost 6 bases, with 5 bases between them.

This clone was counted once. For the CDR3, the DNA is TGTGCCAGCAGCGGGGGACTAGCTATAAATGAGCAGTTCTTC. Its translation: CASSGGLAINEQFF. J is TRBJ2-1 and V is TRBV9; the match to TRBD2 covers 9 bases. The V and J ends lost 3 bases and 7 bases, in that order; junction bases with no gene match: 5. CDR3 length: 14 residues. Germline loops: CDR1 SGDLS, CDR2 YYNGEE. The variable domain in full, completed from reference TRBV9 and TRBJ2-1, reads DSGVTQTPKHLITATGQRVTLRCSPRSGDLSVYWYQQSLDQGLQFLIQYYNGEERAKGNILERFSAQQFPDLHSELNLSSLELGDSALYFCASSGGLAINEQFFGPGTRLTVL.

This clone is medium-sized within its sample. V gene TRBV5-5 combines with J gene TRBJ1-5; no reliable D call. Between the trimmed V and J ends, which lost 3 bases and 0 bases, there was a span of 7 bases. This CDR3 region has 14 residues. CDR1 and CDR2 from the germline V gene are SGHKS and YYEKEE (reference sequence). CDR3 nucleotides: TGTGCCAGCAGCTGGAGGGATAGCAATCAGCCCCAGCATTTT. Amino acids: CASSWRDSNQPQHF.

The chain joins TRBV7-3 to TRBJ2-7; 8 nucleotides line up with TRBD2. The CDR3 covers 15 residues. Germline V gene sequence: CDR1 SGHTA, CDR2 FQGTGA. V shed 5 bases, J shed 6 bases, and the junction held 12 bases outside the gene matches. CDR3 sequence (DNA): TGTGCCAGCAGCCCCCTGAGTAGCGGGATAGGCGAGCAGTACTTC. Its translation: CASSPLSSGIGEQYF.

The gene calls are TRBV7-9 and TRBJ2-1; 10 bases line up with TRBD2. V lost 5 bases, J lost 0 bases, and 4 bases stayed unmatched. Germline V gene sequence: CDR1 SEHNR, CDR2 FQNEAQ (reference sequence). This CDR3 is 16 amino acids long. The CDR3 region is CASSLLAGVSYNEQFF. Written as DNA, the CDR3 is TGTGCCAGCAGCCTTCTAGCGGGGGTCTCCTACAATGAGCAGTTCTTC.

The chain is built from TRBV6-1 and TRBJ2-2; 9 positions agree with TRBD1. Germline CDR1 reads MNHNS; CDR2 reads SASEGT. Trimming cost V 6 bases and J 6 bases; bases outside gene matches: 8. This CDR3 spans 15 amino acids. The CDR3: CASRFDGTGSGELFF. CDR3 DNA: TGTGCCAGCAGGTTCGACGGGACAGGGTCCGGGGAGCTGTTTTTT.

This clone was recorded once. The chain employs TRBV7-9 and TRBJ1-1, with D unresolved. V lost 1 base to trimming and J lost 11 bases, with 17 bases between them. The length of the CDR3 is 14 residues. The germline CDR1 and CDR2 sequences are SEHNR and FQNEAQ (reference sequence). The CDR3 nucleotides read TGTGCCAGCAGCTTAGAACCCGCATCGGGTCGGGCTTTCTTT. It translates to CASSLEPASGRAFF.

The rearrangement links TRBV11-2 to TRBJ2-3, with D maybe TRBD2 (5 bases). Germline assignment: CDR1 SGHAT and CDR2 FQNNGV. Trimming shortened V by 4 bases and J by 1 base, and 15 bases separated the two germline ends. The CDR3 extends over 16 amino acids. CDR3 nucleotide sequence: TGTGCCAGCAGCTCCAGGCGGAGGTCGGGCACAGATACGCAGTATTTT. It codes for CASSSRRRSGTDTQYF.

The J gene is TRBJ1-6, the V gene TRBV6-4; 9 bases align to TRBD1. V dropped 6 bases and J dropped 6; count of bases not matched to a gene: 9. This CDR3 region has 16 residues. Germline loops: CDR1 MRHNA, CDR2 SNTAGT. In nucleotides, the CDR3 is TGTGCCAGCAGGCGGGCGGCGGGACAGGGTAATTCACCCCTCCACTTT. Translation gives CASRRAAGQGNSPLHF.

CDR3 amino acids: CASSTRTGVSYEQYF. DNA of the CDR3: TGTGCCAGTAGTACCCGGACGGGAGTTTCCTACGAGCAGTACTTC. The rearrangement links TRBV19 to TRBJ2-7; D possibly corresponds to TRBD2 (6 bases). Germline values: CDR1 LNHDA, CDR2 SQIVND (reference sequence). This CDR3 has 15 amino acids. Trimming removed 4 bases at V and 1 base at J, with 14 bases between.

CDR3 sequence (DNA): TGTGCCAGCAGTTCCGTCTCGAGGGCCTACGAGCAGTACTTC. Its translation is CASSSVSRAYEQYF. The chain joins TRBV28 to TRBJ2-7; tentatively, D is TRBD2 (5 bases). The CDR3 sequence is 14 residues long. Germline CDR1 MDHEN, CDR2 SYDVKM. Deletions cut 4 bases from V and 2 bases from J, with 12 bases between.

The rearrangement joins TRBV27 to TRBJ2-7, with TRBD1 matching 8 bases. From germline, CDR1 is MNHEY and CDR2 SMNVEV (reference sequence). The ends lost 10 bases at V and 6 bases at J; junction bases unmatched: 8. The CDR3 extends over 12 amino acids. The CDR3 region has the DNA TGTGCCACCTACGACAGGGGCGGCGAGCAGTACTTC. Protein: CATYDRGGEQYF.